This TCR beta chain stems from a study of cytomegalovirus exposure and HLA in healthy donors. Study details: The 95 million to 120 million unique TCR beta sequences, from approximately 170 million T cells, were found by an earlier analysis.

The study's findings and limits: An ancestry cluster, one associated with Asian ancestry, reportedly showed fewer N-insertions than the approximately 650-donor mean in a later analysis. Cytomegalovirus-associated status was assigned to about 160 TCR beta chains. TCR sequences were mostly rare, though some public TCRs occurred in many donors.

Details on this clone: Antigen unknown.

The PCR ran on 60 Vbeta and 13 Jbeta primers. The method was immunoSEQ multiplex PCR; TCRdb's version includes in-frame clones alone and lacks a portion of them. The sample lists around 100,000 clones, roughly 79% occurring once. V dropped 1 base and J dropped 5; count of bases not matched to a gene: 3. The CDR3 sequence is 15 residues long. Germline V lookup: CDR1 MNHNS, CDR2 SASEGT. What was sequenced was PBMCs. This sequence joins TRBV6-1 and TRBJ1-2, with 11 bases identical to TRBD1. The sequence came from a man in his 60s in good health and CMV-seropositive. CDR3 loop: CASSEGTGGWYGYTF. CDR3 sequence (DNA): TGTGCCAGCAGTGAAGGGACAGGGGGCTGGTATGGCTACACCTTC.